The present TCR beta chain was sequenced within a study of CD8 T cells in Susac syndrome. V shed 0 bases and J 4 bases; nucleotides not matched to a gene: 11. The length of the CDR3 is 17 residues. CDR1 and CDR2 (germline): SQVTM, ANQGSEA. Random hexamers were used to reverse transcribe roughly 0.5 to 1 ug of RNA. One entry per CDR3 protein results from TCRdb running MiXCR on the immunoSEQ multiplex PCR reads. The sample lists about 160,000 distinct CDR3 sequences, 90% to 95% occurring once. The T cells that were sequenced for TCR beta were CD8+ and CD4+ cells from blood. The sequencing input was CD4+ T cells from PBMCs. The rearrangement links TRBV29-1 to TRBJ2-7; 11 nucleotides align to TRBD2. This TCR was sampled from a human donor in good health. CDR3 loop: CSVEDRGLAGGHYEQYF. DNA of the CDR3: TGCAGCGTTGAAGATCGGGGCCTAGCGGGGGGTCATTACGAGCAGTACTTC.